This T cell receptor beta chain was documented in a study of identifying expanded T cells in peripheral blood. Overall study results and limits: Roughly two-week clone count variance significantly increased as total template count grew.

V lost 4 bases and J 4 bases, leaving 13 bases between the germline ends. The CDR3 consists of 14 residues. The germline V gene encodes CDR1 ENHRY and CDR2 SYGVKD. Regarding this clone: Its target is unknown.

During the collection period, no donor immune events like infections were recorded. TCRdb's table, derived via immunoSEQ multiplex PCR, lists solely in-frame clones and lacks some. This table has about 100,000 clones, 88% appearing once. The chain is built from TRBV10-3 and TRBJ2-5; D not resolved. The receptor comes from a person aged 18 to 75 in good health. Sequencing was carried out using blood. CDR3 in DNA: TGTGCCATCAGTGGGACGGAAAATGGAGAGACCCAGTACTTC. This gives the protein CAISGTENGETQYF.